This TCR beta chain was observed in a study of blood T cell repertoires in COVID-19. Study overall: Sample material is recorded as cDNA or gDNA derived from T cells, B-cell-depleted T cells, or PBMCs.

Grouping used clinical history reported by participants in a survey and questionnaire. Sequencing used immunoSEQ multiplex PCR; TCRdb keeps in-frame clones, though not all of them. The data hold 220,000 or so clones, with 86% observed a single time. V trimming: 7 bases; J trimming: 1 base; junction bases outside the gene matches: 21. The V gene's germline CDR1 is MDHEN and CDR2 SYDVKM. This CDR3 comprises 20 residues. The chain carries TRBV28 and TRBJ2-2; 7 bases line up with TRBD1. Sequenced sample: PBMCs or T cells enriched from blood (not recorded which). The clonotype originates from a woman aged 45 to 65 who had recovered from COVID-19. For the CDR3, the DNA is TGTGCCAGCACCAAAGTTTTTGGACCTCTCCGGGACAGGAACACCGGGGAGCTGTTTTTT. Translated, it gives CASTKVFGPLRDRNTGELFF.